This entry lists 9 T cell receptor beta chains sequenced from one sample in a study of blood T cell repertoires in COVID-19. Sequenced by immunoSEQ multiplex PCR; TCRdb stores in-frame clones only, minus some. Seen here are around 180,000 clones, around 88% observed once, and the top ten hold about 3.9%. Specimen: peripheral blood. The receptors derive from a woman under 40 with acute or convalescent COVID-19.

The gene calls are TRBV6-2 or TRBV6-3 and TRBJ2-7, with D tentatively TRBD2 (6 bases). The CDR3 contains 13 residues. Trimming pared 2 bases from V and 7 bases from J, leaving 12 bases between. Germline V lookup: CDR1 MNHEY, CDR2 SVGEGT. The CDR3 nucleotides are TGTGCCAGCAGTTACCCTGGGACTTGGGAGCAGTACTTC. Residues: CASSYPGTWEQYF.

This clone was counted a few times. The chain has TRBV7-9 and TRBJ2-7; TRBD1 matches 10 bases. Trimming at V came to 3 bases and at J to 2 bases, leaving 1 base not matched to a gene. Germline loops: CDR1 SEHNR, CDR2 FQNEAQ (reference sequence). The CDR3 is 14 amino acids. The DNA for the CDR3 is TGTGCCAGCAGCTTGGACAGGGGGGCCTACGAGCAGTACTTC. It is translated as CASSLDRGAYEQYF.

The rearrangement links TRBV18 to TRBJ2-1, with D possibly matching TRBD2 (5 bases). V lost 3 bases to trimming and J lost 8 bases, with 14 bases between them. Germline V gene sequence: CDR1 KGHSH, CDR2 LQKENI. The length of the CDR3 is 14 residues. CDR3 region: CASSPLGAFYEQFF. As DNA, the CDR3 is TGTGCCAGCTCACCGTTGGGAGCGTTCTATGAGCAGTTCTTC.

The sample holds one count of this clone. A much more abundant neighbour one base away suggests this may be a read error. The rearrangement joins TRBV7-2 to TRBJ1-2; TRBD1 matches 7 bases. Per germline, CDR1 SGHTA and CDR2 FQGNSA. CDR3 length: 14 amino acids. V was clipped by 2 bases and J by 2 bases; unmatched bases: 2. The CDR3 here is CASSLTGVNYGYTF. Written as DNA, the CDR3 is TGTGCCAGCAGCTTAACAGGGGTGAACTATGGCTACACCTTC.

V usage is TRBV3-1 (or the pseudogene TRBV3-2) and J usage is TRBJ2-7, with 8 bases matching TRBD1. J lost 6 bases, V lost 3 bases, and 10 bases had no gene match. The length of the CDR3 is 15 residues. Germline V gene sequence: CDR1 LGHDT, CDR2 YNNKEL (reference sequence). This CDR3 is CASSHKQGAVSEQYF. The CDR3, as DNA: TGTGCCAGCAGCCATAAGCAGGGGGCGGTGAGCGAGCAGTACTTC.

The chain joins TRBV30 to TRBJ2-3; a weak D match, TRBD2 (5 bases). The CDR3 covers 12 residues. V was shortened by 5 bases and J by 2 bases, with 8 bases between the two germline ends. The germline V gene encodes CDR1 GTSNPN and CDR2 SVGIG (reference sequence). CDR3 residues: CAWELVTDTQYF. The CDR3 DNA reads TGTGCCTGGGAACTAGTCACAGATACGCAGTATTTT.

This chain joins TRBV20-1 and TRBJ1-2; no firm D call. The length of the CDR3 is 12 residues. Germline loops: CDR1 DFQATT, CDR2 SNEGSKA (reference sequence). The ends were cut back, 3 bases at V and 0 bases at J, with 5 bases in the middle. The CDR3 region is CSASPTNYGYTF. In nucleotides, the CDR3 is TGCAGTGCTAGTCCAACTAACTATGGCTACACCTTC.

The chain links TRBV2 to TRBJ2-3; D is ambiguous. The germline gives CDR1 SNHLY, CDR2 FYNNEI. The CDR3 is made up of 14 amino acids. V shed 9 bases and J shed 0 bases, with 13 bases lying between them. The DNA for the CDR3 is TGTGCCAGTTCCTTCATAACTAGCACAGATACGCAGTATTTT. It codes for CASSFITSTDTQYF.

The rearrangement links TRBV2 to TRBJ1-2; TRBD1 matches at 7 bases. CDR1 and CDR2 from the germline V gene are SNHLY and FYNNEI. The CDR3 length is 11 residues. V lost 11 bases and J lost 4; bases outside the gene matches: 4. The CDR3 loop is CAGRQGYGYTF. Here the CDR3 DNA reads TGTGCCGGACGACAGGGCTATGGCTACACCTTC.